A selection of T cell receptor beta chains follows, all from one sample in a study of CD8 T cells in ankylosing spondylitis. TCRdb re-called the 5' RACE reads with MiXCR, one entry per CDR3 protein. The sample lists about 90,000 distinct CDR3 sequences, more than 8.5% occurring once. The sequencing sample was made of blood, either unsorted or a sorted T cell fraction (not recorded which). All receptors derive from a male donor with ankylosing spondylitis. Each CDR3 is given with its conserved first and last residue. The D gene is left open where the match is weak. Rows give clone size only sometimes, using once, few, many, or a class for an expanded clone.

>TRBJ2-1|few|NA|TRBV3-1
CASSQEGYSYNEQFF
TGTGCCAGCAGCCAAGAAGGCTATTCCTACAATGAGCAGTTCTTC
>TRBJ1-1|many|NA|TRBV7-9
CASSLGAMNTEAFF
TGTGCCAGCAGCTTAGGGGCTATGAACACTGAAGCTTTCTTT
>TRBJ2-3|many|NA|TRBV5-1
CASSATSVDTQYF
TGCGCCAGCAGCGCCACCTCAGTAGATACGCAGTATTTT
>TRBJ2-2|many|TRBD2|TRBV12-3/TRBV12-4
CASRLGSLAGGATGELFF
TGTGCCAGCAGACTAGGGTCTCTAGCGGGAGGAGCCACCGGGGAGCTGTTTTTT
>TRBJ2-5|few|NA|TRBV9
CASSVEHSLETQYF
TGTGCCAGCAGCGTAGAACACTCTCTGGAGACCCAGTACTTC
>TRBJ2-2|NA|NA|TRBV11-2
CASSLPRTKSTGELFF
TGTGCCAGCAGCTTACCCCGGACAAAATCCACCGGGGAGCTGTTTTTT
>TRBJ1-5|NA|NA|TRBV13
CASSFGSDQPQHF
TGTGCCAGCAGCTTCGGCAGTGATCAGCCCCAGCATTTT
>TRBJ2-4|many|NA|TRBV5-4
CASSWSWGAKNIQYF
TGTGCCAGCAGCTGGTCCTGGGGGGCCAAAAACATTCAGTACTTC
>TRBJ1-4|many|NA|TRBV5-4
CASSQTGTSREKLFF
TGTGCCAGCAGCCAGACCGGGACCTCTCGCGAAAAACTGTTTTTT
>TRBJ1-6|few|TRBD1|TRBV27
CASSSTGTGGSPLHF
TGTGCCAGCAGTTCCACCGGGACAGGGGGTTCACCCCTCCACTTT
>TRBJ2-1|many|NA|TRBV5-1
CASSYRTAYNEQFF
TGCGCCAGCAGCTACCGGACGGCCTACAATGAGCAGTTCTTC
>TRBJ1-4|many|NA|TRBV20-1
CSARPGASEKLFF
TGCAGTGCTAGACCAGGTGCTAGCGAAAAACTGTTTTTT
>TRBJ2-7|NA|NA|TRBV5-1
CASSLGDFPYEQYF
TGCGCCAGCAGCTTGGGGGACTTCCCCTACGAGCAGTACTTC
>TRBJ2-1|many|TRBD2|TRBV7-9
CASSLAGLAGEQFF
TGTGCCAGCAGCTTAGCGGGACTAGCAGGGGAGCAGTTCTTC
>TRBJ1-6|many|TRBD1|TRBV20-1
CSGSPGQGSSPLHF
TGCAGTGGGTCACCCGGACAGGGGAGTTCACCCCTCCACTTT
>TRBJ2-3|few|NA|TRBV2
CARGGASDTQYF
TGTGCCAGAGGGGGGGCCTCAGATACGCAGTATTTT